Sequencing of this T cell receptor (beta chain) was carried out in a study of T cell changes during pregnancy in multiple sclerosis. J was trimmed by 5 bases and V by 4 bases; bases with no gene match: 8. The CDR3 length is 16 residues. Germline loops: CDR1 LNHDA, CDR2 SQIVND (reference sequence). TCRdb keeps only in-frame clones here, not all; method: immunoSEQ multiplex PCR. The data hold about 80,000 clones, with approximately 90% observed a single time. The sequencing used peripheral blood, collected before pregnancy. The clonotype was recovered from a female donor with multiple sclerosis, enrolled in a pregnancy study. The gene calls are TRBV19 and TRBJ2-1; 10 nucleotides match TRBD1. DNA of the CDR3: TGTGCCAGTAGTACCTGGGGACAGGGGATGGACAATGAGCAGTTCTTC. It translates to CASSTWGQGMDNEQFF.